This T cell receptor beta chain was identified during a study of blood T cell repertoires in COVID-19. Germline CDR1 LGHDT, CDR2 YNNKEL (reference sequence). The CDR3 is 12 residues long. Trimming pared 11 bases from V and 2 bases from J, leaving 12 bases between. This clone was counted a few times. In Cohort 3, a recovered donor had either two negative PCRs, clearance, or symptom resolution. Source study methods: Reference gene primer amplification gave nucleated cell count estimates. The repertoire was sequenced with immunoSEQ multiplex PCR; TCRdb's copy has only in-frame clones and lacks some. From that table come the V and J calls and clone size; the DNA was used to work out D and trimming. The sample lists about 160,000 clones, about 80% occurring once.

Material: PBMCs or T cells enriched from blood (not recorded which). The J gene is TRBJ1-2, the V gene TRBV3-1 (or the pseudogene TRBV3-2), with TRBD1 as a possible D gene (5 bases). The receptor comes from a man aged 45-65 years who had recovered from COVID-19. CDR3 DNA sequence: TGTGCCGTCCGGGGACTAAACTATGGCTACACCTTC. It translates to CAVRGLNYGYTF.